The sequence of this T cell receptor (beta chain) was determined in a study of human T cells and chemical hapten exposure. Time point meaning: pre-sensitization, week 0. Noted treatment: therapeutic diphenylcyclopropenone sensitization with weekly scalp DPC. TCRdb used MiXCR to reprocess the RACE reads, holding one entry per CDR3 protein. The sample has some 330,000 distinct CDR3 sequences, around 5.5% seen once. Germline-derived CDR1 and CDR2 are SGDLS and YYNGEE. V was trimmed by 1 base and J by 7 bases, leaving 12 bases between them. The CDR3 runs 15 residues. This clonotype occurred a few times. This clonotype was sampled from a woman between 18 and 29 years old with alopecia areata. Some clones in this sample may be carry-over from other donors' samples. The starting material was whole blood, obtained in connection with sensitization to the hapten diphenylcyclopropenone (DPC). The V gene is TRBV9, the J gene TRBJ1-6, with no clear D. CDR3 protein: CASSVSPLQNSPLHF. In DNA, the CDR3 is TGTGCCAGCAGCGTATCCCCATTACAGAATTCACCCCTCCACTTT.